The entry below gives a single T cell receptor beta chain sequence along with its context. Seattle patient enrollment occurred during active infection, with longitudinal follow-up thereafter. This entry comes from a study of blood T cell repertoires in COVID-19. Study-wide background: Collection of acute and convalescent COVID-19 samples took place in the United States, Italy and Spain. Nucleic acid was either cDNA or gDNA, and it came from T cells, B-cell-depleted T cells, or PBMCs.

V lost 2 bases and J lost 2, with 6 bases in between. CDR1 and CDR2 (germline): LNHDA, SQIVND (reference sequence). CDR3 length: 14 amino acids. Original analysis: For nucleated cells, counts were estimated from reference gene primer amplification. Assay: immunoSEQ multiplex PCR; the TCRdb copy retains only in-frame clones and omits some. V, J and clone size are those of that table, while D and trimming were read from the DNA. The repertoire consists of about 300,000 clones, with approximately 89% occurring once and the leading ten covering under 2%. The TCR sequence derives from a woman in her twenties or thirties with COVID-19, enrolled during active disease. J is TRBJ2-2 and V is TRBV19; no definite D call. Sample: peripheral blood. The chain's CDR3 is CASSIRRNTGELFF. The DNA of the CDR3 is TGTGCCAGTAGTATACGCAGAAACACCGGGGAGCTGTTTTTT.